This T cell receptor (beta chain) was captured by sequencing in a study of Tregs in tolerant kidney transplant recipients (dated 2019 in TCRdb). For the study in its entirety: The study applied TCRbeta sequencing to find donor-specific regulatory T cells before combined kidney and bone marrow transplantation and then followed those same cells after transplant.

Genomic DNA was extracted from sorted cells with the QIAGEN DNeasy Blood and Tissue Kit for TCRbeta CDR3 sequencing. High-throughput TCRbeta CDR3 sequencing, including PCR amplification with bias correction and internal controls, was performed commercially through immunoSEQ. In the authors' own workflow: Unique productive TCRbeta sequences were defined by CDR3 nucleotide sequence when primers matched and otherwise by CDR3 amino acid sequence together with Vbeta and Jbeta genes. To correct for sorting error, sequences found in more than one sorted population at a frequency ratio of 2:1 or less were discarded, and the remaining shared sequences were assigned to the population with the higher frequency. A sequence counted as donor-reactive if, in CFSE-low cells, the sequence had a frequency of at least 0.01% and was expanded at least 5-fold compared with unstimulated cells. Repertoire divergence was quantified by Jensen-Shannon divergence using the top 100 TCRbeta sequences ranked by frequency. For samples with multiple sequencing runs, sorting error was corrected separately for each run before the runs were pooled. The source is immuneACCESS, and TCRdb retained only in-frame sequences with V and J called. Part of the clones is not carried over; for the studies checked, unresolved V genes explain less than half of this, and the remainder is unexplained. V and J calls and clone size come straight from that table; D and trimming were deduced from the DNA. The sample data list some 57,000 clones, and roughly nine tenths of these were observed just once. The ten top clones hold roughly 15% of the sample.

The germline V gene (reference sequence) yields PRHDT for CDR1 and FYEKMQ for CDR2. The CDR3 spans 12 residues, from the cysteine through the phenylalanine. The read is trimmed to its CDR3 DNA, 36 bases read in frame from base 1. Trimming removed 5 bases from V and 6 bases from J, leaving 7 bases between the germline ends. Overall results and qualifications from the work: Donor-specific Treg expansion exceeded global Treg expansion in tolerant patients, suggesting antigen-driven rather than nonspecific expansion. Because only a small number of patients were included, the study had limitations, and the results will need to be validated in larger populations as well as under other immunosuppression protocols. Expanding Tregs with activated donor B cells appeared to identify the most biologically relevant and donor-specific TCRbeta repertoire. Because the PCR primers were changed over time for some patients, nucleotide-level comparison could not be performed across the samples from those patients. Biological reproducibility was not directly addressed, though technical replication error appeared minimal.

This clone was detected once. No cognate antigen has been identified for it. Within one base of it there is no much larger clone, and no base qualities were kept. The transplants used related donors along with nonmyeloablative bone marrow transplantation, and in the human trials mixed chimerism was transient. Thawed PBMCs were FACS-sorted into unstimulated Tregs (CD4+CD25+CD127-), CD4+ non-Tregs (CD4+CD25-), CD4 cells and CD8 cells. A few combined kidney and bone marrow transplant recipients from the ITN036ST trial were included as patients, and samples were available only from these trial subjects. Healthy control blood was separated into PBMCs by Ficoll density gradient and cryopreserved, and patient PBMCs were collected both before and after transplant.

Here the sequenced sample was CD8+ T cells from blood (PBMCs), taken 24 months after the transplant. The chain uses TRBV13 and TRBJ2-2; there is no confident call for the D gene. This TCR was sampled from a human patient who received a combined kidney and bone marrow transplant. After a transplant, some T cells may be the graft donor's own cells. This receptor carries the CDR3 CASSLPSGELFF. The sequenced DNA: TGTGCCAGCAGCCTACCATCCGGGGAGCTGTTTTTT.